Presented here are 18 T cell receptor beta chains from one specimen sequenced in a study of T cell responses to AZD1222 COVID-19 vaccine. TCRdb keeps only in-frame clones here, not all; method: immunoSEQ multiplex PCR. The table has about 150,000 clones, 90% to 95% seen once; the top ten hold 2.3%. Here the sequenced sample was peripheral blood, taken on day 0 of AZD1222 vaccination. The receptors were sampled from an adult in good health.

The CDR3 protein is CASSILTYSTNEKLFF. The CDR3 DNA is TGTGCCAGCTCAATCTTAACCTACTCAACTAATGAAAAACTGTTTTTT. The chain joins TRBV18 to TRBJ1-4; D remains unclear. With 5 bases removed from V and 0 bases from J, the gap between germline ends came to 13 bases. The CDR3 covers 16 residues. The germline V gene encodes CDR1 KGHSH and CDR2 LQKENI.

The chain joins TRBV2 to TRBJ2-1; perhaps TRBD1 as D (5 bases). The V and J ends lost 7 bases and 6 bases respectively, with 13 bases between them. This CDR3 is 13 amino acids long. Per the germline V gene, CDR1 is SNHLY and CDR2 is FYNNEI. The CDR3 DNA reads TGTGCCAGCATAAGGCAGGGAAGCAATGAGCAGTTCTTC. Residues: CASIRQGSNEQFF.

The chain employs TRBV7-3 and TRBJ2-2; D gene uncertain. Germline V gene lookup returns CDR1 SGHTA and CDR2 FQGTGA. Deletions cut 3 bases from V and 5 bases from J, with 7 bases between. The CDR3 sequence is 13 residues long. This chain's CDR3 is CASSFMDTGELFF. Here the CDR3 DNA reads TGTGCCAGCAGCTTTATGGATACCGGGGAGCTGTTTTTT.

The chain is built from TRBV7-3 and TRBJ2-1; TRBD2 might be the D (6 bases). This CDR3 has 17 amino acids. Per the germline V gene, CDR1 is SGHTA and CDR2 is FQGTGA. The V end lost 4 bases, the J end lost 0 bases, and 16 bases lay between the germline ends. Written as DNA, the CDR3 is TGTGCCAGCAGCTCACGGACGGCGGGAAGCTCCTACAATGAGCAGTTCTTC. Translation gives CASSSRTAGSSYNEQFF. The full variable domain, completed using reference TRBV7-3 and TRBJ2-1, is GAGVSQTPSNKVTEKGKYVELRCDPISGHTALYWYRQSLGQGPEFLIYFQGTGAADDSGLPNDRFFAVRPEGSVSTLKIQRTERGDSAVYLCASSSRTAGSSYNEQFFGPGTRLTVL.

A few counts support this clone. This sequence joins TRBV6-5 and TRBJ2-7, with D maybe TRBD1 (6 bases). Germline-derived CDR1 and CDR2 are MNHEY and SVGAGI. Between the trimmed V and J ends, which lost 3 bases and 2 bases, there was a span of 17 bases. This CDR3 is built from 16 residues. This CDR3 is CASSYEMGHHTYEQYF. The CDR3 nucleotides read TGTGCCAGCAGTTATGAGATGGGACACCATACCTACGAGCAGTACTTC.

The V gene is TRBV5-1, the J gene TRBJ1-3; tentatively, D is TRBD1 (5 bases). The CDR3 length is 16 residues. The V end lost 1 base, the J end lost 4 bases, and 15 bases lay between the germline ends. Germline CDR1 SGHRS, CDR2 YFSETQ. This CDR3 reads CASSLRQGVSGNTIYF. In DNA form, the CDR3 reads TGCGCCAGCAGCTTGCGTCAGGGAGTGTCAGGAAACACCATATATTTT. The whole variable domain, remainder taken from reference TRBV5-1 and TRBJ1-3, is KAGVTQTPRYLIKTRGQQVTLSCSPISGHRSVSWYQQTPGQGLQFLFEYFSETQRNKGNFPGRFSGRQFSNSRSEMNVSTLELGDSALYLCASSLRQGVSGNTIYFGEGSWLTVV.

The chain carries TRBV24-1 and TRBJ1-6; no clear D gene. Germline CDR1 reads KGHDR; CDR2 reads SFDVKD. Trimming took off 5 bases at V and 4 bases at J, with 11 bases between the two ends. The CDR3 contains 15 residues. The CDR3 loop is CATSASGFYNSPLHF. The DNA of the CDR3 is TGTGCCACCAGTGCTTCCGGATTTTATAATTCACCCCTCCACTTT.

The chain carries TRBV11-1 and TRBJ1-6; D is unclear. There are 14 residues in the CDR3. Germline loops: CDR1 SGHAT, CDR2 FQDESV (reference sequence). Trimming left V 5 bases short and J 9 bases short, with 14 bases between. The CDR3 DNA is TGTGCCAGCAGCCAAGGGAGTTTCGGTTCACCCCTCCACTTT. It yields the protein CASSQGSFGSPLHF.

The chain links TRBV30 to TRBJ1-1, with 8 positions matching TRBD1. CDR1 and CDR2 (germline): GTSNPN, SVGIG (reference sequence). This CDR3 is built from 12 residues. V was clipped by 4 bases and J by 11 bases; unmatched bases: 9. CDR3 protein: CAWKGGGQEAFF. The CDR3 bases are TGTGCCTGGAAGGGTGGGGGACAGGAGGCTTTCTTT.

The V gene is TRBV5-6, the J gene TRBJ2-5, with D possibly being TRBD1 (6 bases). V dropped 1 base and J dropped 1 base, with 17 bases sitting between them. The CDR3 extends over 17 amino acids. Germline lookup yields CDR1 SGHDT and CDR2 YYEEEE. The CDR3, as DNA: TGTGCCAGCAGCTTGACAGGGTTTGATTTGGTCCAAGAGACCCAGTACTTC. This sequence encodes CASSLTGFDLVQETQYF.

V gene TRBV5-5 combines with J gene TRBJ1-1; D is undetermined. Germline-derived CDR1 and CDR2 are SGHKS and YYEKEE (reference sequence). V lost 0 bases to trimming and J lost 11 bases, with 11 bases between them. This CDR3 has 12 residues. CDR3 sequence reads: CASSLEIGEAFF. CDR3 DNA: TGTGCCAGCAGCTTGGAAATTGGGGAGGCTTTCTTT.

The chain has TRBV16 and TRBJ1-4; tentatively, D is TRBD1 (5 bases). CDR3 length: 18 residues. Looked up from germline, CDR1 is KGHSY and CDR2 is FQNENV. Deletions cut 0 bases from V and 3 bases from J, with 17 bases between. The DNA for the CDR3 is TGTGCCAGCAGCCAATCGGGGCTCGGGAAACTGGCTAATGAAAAACTGTTTTTT. Translating it yields CASSQSGLGKLANEKLFF.

The chain links TRBV30 to TRBJ2-5; D remains unclear. With 3 bases removed from V and 5 bases from J, the gap between germline ends came to 10 bases. CDR1 and CDR2 from the germline V gene are GTSNPN and SVGIG (reference sequence). The CDR3 runs to 12 residues. CDR3 sequence: CAWRGSGETQYF. In nucleotides, the CDR3 is TGTGCCTGGAGAGGTAGTGGGGAGACCCAGTACTTC.

The CDR3 loop is CASSLGFGAASAEAFF. In DNA, the CDR3 is TGTGCCAGCAGTTTGGGGTTCGGGGCTGCCTCGGCTGAAGCTTTCTTT. The rearrangement links TRBV27 to TRBJ1-1; D may be TRBD1 (5 bases). This CDR3 contains 16 residues. Germline V gives CDR1 MNHEY, CDR2 SMNVEV (reference sequence). V was shortened by 3 bases and J by 6 bases, with 20 bases between the two germline ends.

The chain employs TRBV5-5 and TRBJ2-7; 7 bases are shared with TRBD2. J lost 4 bases, V lost 2 bases, and 12 bases had no gene match. The CDR3 covers 16 residues. Germline loops: CDR1 SGHKS, CDR2 YYEKEE (reference sequence). The CDR3 DNA reads as TGTGCCAGCAGCTTCCTAGGGGAGGGGCGAAGGTACGAGCAGTACTTC. Translated, it gives CASSFLGEGRRYEQYF.

The chain joins TRBV27 to TRBJ1-5, with 8 positions matching TRBD1. The germline V gene encodes CDR1 MNHEY and CDR2 SMNVEV (reference sequence). The CDR3 has 14 amino acids. The ends lost 4 bases at V and 5 bases at J; junction bases unmatched: 4. CDR3 protein: CASSSTGVHQPQHF. In DNA, the CDR3 is TGTGCCAGCAGTTCGACAGGGGTACATCAGCCCCAGCATTTT.

This chain links TRBV18 with TRBJ1-4; D is unclear. Germline lookup yields CDR1 KGHSH and CDR2 LQKENI. The ends were cut back, 2 bases at V and 4 bases at J, with 8 bases in the middle. This CDR3 is 14 amino acids long. The CDR3 DNA follows: TGTGCCAGCTCACCAGGGTCCGTTAATGAAAAACTGTTTTTT. It translates to CASSPGSVNEKLFF.

The CDR3 DNA reads TGTGCCAGCAGCGCCCCATTAAGGGGTCGCTATGGCTACACCTTC. It is translated as CASSAPLRGRYGYTF. J is TRBJ1-2 and V is TRBV13; TRBD1 might be the D (5 bases). V lost 5 bases and J 4 bases, leaving 17 bases between the germline ends. The CDR3 covers 15 residues. Germline CDR1 is PRHDT and CDR2 is FYEKMQ (reference sequence).